Listed here is a single TCR beta chain. This sample was included in a study of blood T cell repertoires in COVID-19. Study-level background: T cells, B-cell-depleted T cells, or PBMCs supplied cDNA or gDNA.

Data came from immunoSEQ multiplex PCR; TCRdb stores just in-frame clones and leaves some out. The table shows about 250,000 clones, with about 85% occurring only once. The sequence derives from a woman aged 50 to 60 who had been exposed to COVID-19. Material for sequencing was PBMCs or T cells enriched from blood (not recorded which).

The CDR3 DNA is TGTGCCAGCACTCGCGCCGGGCAGCCCCAGCATTTT. Translating it yields CASTRAGQPQHF. The V and J genes are TRBV12-3 or TRBV12-4 and TRBJ1-5; D call uncertain. CDR3 length: 12 amino acids. Deletions cut 7 bases from V and 7 bases from J, with 11 bases between.